At least ten counts were recorded for the clone carrying this T cell receptor beta chain. Its target is not known. A 5'RACE reaction primed in the constant segment made cDNA libraries of TCR alpha and TCR beta, and these carried sample barcodes and UMIs. TCRdb re-derived calls from the 5' RACE reads in MiXCR, one entry per CDR3 protein. The repertoire consists of 30,000 to 45,000 distinct CDR3 sequences, with over 9.5% occurring once and the leading ten covering approximately 28%. These data are taken from a study of T-cell memory formation after mild COVID-19. Study-level results: Pre-infection memory contained some responding clones, which suggested that cross-reactive memory had joined. Nothing showed for sure that second-wave clones peaking on day 37 were SARS-CoV-2 specific. Clones that contracted clustered mainly in CM and EM if CD4+ and in EMRA if CD8+.

Germline CDR1 and CDR2: SGHVS and FQNEAQ. With V trimmed by 5 bases and J by 1 base, 8 bases remained unmatched. The length of the CDR3 is 16 residues. The sample comprised PBMCs or a T cell subset sorted from them (not recorded which). This TCR derives from a man younger than 35 who had mild COVID-19 (a few samples of this study predate the infection). Cell type and time point are not known. This chain connects TRBV7-8 to TRBJ1-5, with 7 bases identical to TRBD1. CDR3 loop: CASSSGGGGSNQPQHF. CDR3 nucleotides: TGTGCCAGCAGCAGTGGAGGGGGCGGAAGCAATCAGCCCCAGCATTTT.